This TCR beta chain was retrieved from a study of blood T cell repertoires in COVID-19. Study details: Some COVID-19 samples were acute and others convalescent; all came from the United States, Italy and Spain.

Original methodology: From reference gene primer amplification, estimates of nucleated cell counts were derived. This table comes from immunoSEQ multiplex PCR, and its TCRdb copy is limited to in-frame clones, with some not included. V, J and clone size are taken as reported in that table, and D and trimming were inferred from the DNA itself. The repertoire consists of around 240,000 clones, with about 90% occurring once and the leading ten covering around 2.9%. Germline V gives CDR1 KGHSH, CDR2 LQKENI. The CDR3 runs 16 residues. Trimming left V 0 bases short and J 9 bases short, with 18 bases between.

Sequencing was performed on peripheral blood. The TCR sequence derives from a woman in her thirties who had recovered from COVID-19. The chain links TRBV18 to TRBJ2-1; the D is unclear. Written as DNA, the CDR3 is TGTGCCAGCTCACCACCTGCGGTCCCCCACCTCTCTGAGCAGTTCTTC. It specifies CASSPPAVPHLSEQFF.